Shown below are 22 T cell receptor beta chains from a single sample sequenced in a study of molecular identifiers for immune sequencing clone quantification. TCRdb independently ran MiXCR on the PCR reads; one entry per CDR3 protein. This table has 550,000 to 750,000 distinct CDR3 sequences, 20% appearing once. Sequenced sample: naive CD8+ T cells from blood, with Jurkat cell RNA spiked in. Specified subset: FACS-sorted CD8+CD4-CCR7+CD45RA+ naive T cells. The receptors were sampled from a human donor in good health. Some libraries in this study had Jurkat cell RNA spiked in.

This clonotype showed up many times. The CDR3 DNA follows: TGTGCCAGCAGCTTCGGCTTCATAGGGGCTAGCGAACCGCAAGAGACCCAGTACTTC. Translation: CASSFGFIGASEPQETQYF. J is TRBJ2-5 and V is TRBV7-9, with D perhaps matching TRBD2 (6 bases). Trimming took off 3 bases at V and 2 bases at J, with 25 bases between the two ends. There are 19 residues in the CDR3. Germline V gene data show CDR1 as SEHNR and CDR2 as FQNEAQ (reference sequence).

The CDR3 loop is CAISESIAGGKETQYF. In nucleotides, the CDR3 is TGTGCCATCAGTGAGTCGATAGCGGGGGGTAAAGAGACCCAGTACTTC. The chain uses TRBV10-3 and TRBJ2-5; 10 bases match TRBD2. Germline V CDR1 and CDR2: ENHRY, SYGVKD. The J segment lost 3 bases and the V segment lost 0 bases, leaving 4 bases of the junction unmatched. The CDR3 totals 16 residues.

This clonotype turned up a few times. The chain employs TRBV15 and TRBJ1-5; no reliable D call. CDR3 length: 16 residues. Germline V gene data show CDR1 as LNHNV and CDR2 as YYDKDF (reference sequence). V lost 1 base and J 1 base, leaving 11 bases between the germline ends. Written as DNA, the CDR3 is TGTGCCACCAGCAGAGGATCCGGGAGCAGCAATCAGCCCCAGCATTTT. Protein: CATSRGSGSSNQPQHF. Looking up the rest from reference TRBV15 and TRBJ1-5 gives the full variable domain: DAMVIQNPRYQVTQFGKPVTLSCSQTLNHNVMYWYQQKSSQAPKLLFHYYDKDFNNEADTPDNFQSRRPNTSFCFLDIRSPGLGDTAMYLCATSRGSGSSNQPQHFGDGTRLSIL.

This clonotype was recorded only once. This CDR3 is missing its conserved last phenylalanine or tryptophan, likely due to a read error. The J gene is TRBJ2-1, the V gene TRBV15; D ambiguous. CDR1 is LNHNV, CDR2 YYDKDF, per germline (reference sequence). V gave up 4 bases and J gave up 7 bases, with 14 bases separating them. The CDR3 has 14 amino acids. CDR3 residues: CATSTPDRWNEQFL. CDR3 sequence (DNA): TGTGCCACCAGCACCCCGGACCGGTGGAATGAGCAGTTCCTC.

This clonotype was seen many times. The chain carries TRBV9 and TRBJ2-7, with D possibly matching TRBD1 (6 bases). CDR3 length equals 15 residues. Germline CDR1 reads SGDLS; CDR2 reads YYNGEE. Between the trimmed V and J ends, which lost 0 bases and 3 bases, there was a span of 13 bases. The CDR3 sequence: CASSVAAGDLYEQYF. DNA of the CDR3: TGTGCCAGCAGCGTAGCGGCAGGGGACCTCTACGAGCAGTACTTC.

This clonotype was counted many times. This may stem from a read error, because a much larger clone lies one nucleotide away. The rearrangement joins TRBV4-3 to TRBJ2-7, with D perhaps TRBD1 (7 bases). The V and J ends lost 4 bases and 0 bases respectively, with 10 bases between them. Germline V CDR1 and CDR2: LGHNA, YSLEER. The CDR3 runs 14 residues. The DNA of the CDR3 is TGCGCCAGCAGCCGCGGGACAGACTCCTACGAGCAGTACTTC. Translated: CASSRGTDSYEQYF.

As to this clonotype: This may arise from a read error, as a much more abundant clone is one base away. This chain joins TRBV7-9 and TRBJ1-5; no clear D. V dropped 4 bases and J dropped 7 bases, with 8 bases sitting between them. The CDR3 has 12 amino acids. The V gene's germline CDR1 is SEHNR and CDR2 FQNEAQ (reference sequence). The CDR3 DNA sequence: TGTGCCAGCAGCTCCTCCGAGCAGCCCCAGCATTTT. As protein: CASSSSEQPQHF. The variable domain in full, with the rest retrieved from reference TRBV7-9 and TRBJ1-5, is DTGVSQNPRHKITKRGQNVTFRCDPISEHNRLYWYRQTLGQGPEFLTYFQNEAQLEKSRLLSDRFSAERPKGSFSTLEIQRTEQGDSAMYLCASSSSEQPQHFGDGTRLSIL.

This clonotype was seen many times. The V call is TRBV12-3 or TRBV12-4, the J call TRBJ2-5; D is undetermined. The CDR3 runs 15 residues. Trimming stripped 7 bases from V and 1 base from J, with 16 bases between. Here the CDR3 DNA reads TGTGCCAGCATCCTAGGTGATTTCAGCCAAGAGACCCAGTACTTC. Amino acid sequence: CASILGDFSQETQYF.

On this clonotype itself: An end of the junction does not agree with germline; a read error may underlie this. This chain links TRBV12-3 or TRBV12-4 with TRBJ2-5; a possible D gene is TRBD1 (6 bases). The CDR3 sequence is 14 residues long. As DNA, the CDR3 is TGTGCCAGCAGTTCATGGACAGCCCAAGAGGCCCAGTACTTC. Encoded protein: CASSSWTAQEAQYF.

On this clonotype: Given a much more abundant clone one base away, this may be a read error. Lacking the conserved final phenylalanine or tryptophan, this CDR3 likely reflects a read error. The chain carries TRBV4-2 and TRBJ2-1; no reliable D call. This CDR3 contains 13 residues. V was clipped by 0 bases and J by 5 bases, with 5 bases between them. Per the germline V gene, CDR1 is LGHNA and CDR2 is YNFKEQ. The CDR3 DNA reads TGTGCCAGCAGCCAAGATCTGGACAATGAGCAGTTCCTC. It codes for CASSQDLDNEQFL.

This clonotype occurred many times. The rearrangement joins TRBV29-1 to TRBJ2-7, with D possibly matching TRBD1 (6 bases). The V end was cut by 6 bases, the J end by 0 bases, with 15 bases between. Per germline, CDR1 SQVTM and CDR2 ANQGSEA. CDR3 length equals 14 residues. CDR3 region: CSVDSADSSYEQYF. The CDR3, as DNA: TGCAGCGTGGACAGCGCCGATAGCTCCTACGAGCAGTACTTC.

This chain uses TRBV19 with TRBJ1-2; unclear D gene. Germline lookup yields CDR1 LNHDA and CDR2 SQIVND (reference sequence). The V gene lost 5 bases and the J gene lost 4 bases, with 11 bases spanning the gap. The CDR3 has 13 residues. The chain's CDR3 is CASSPSTFYGYTF. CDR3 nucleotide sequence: TGTGCCAGTAGTCCCTCCACTTTCTATGGCTACACCTTC.

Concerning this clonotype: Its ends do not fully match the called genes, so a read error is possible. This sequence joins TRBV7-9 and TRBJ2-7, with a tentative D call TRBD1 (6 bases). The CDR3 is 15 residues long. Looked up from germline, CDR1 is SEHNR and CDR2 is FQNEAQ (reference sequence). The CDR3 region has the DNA TGTGCCAGCAGCCCACCGGGACAAACCCCCTACGTGCAGTACTTC. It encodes CASSPPGQTPYVQYF.

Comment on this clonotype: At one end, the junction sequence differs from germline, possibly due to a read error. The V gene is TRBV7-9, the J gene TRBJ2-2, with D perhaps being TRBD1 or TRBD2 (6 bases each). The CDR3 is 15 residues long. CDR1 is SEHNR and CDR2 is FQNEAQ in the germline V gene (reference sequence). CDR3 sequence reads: CASGKGTLSTGGLFF. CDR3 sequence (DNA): TGTGCCAGCGGCAAAGGGACATTGAGCACCGGGGGGCTGTTTTTT. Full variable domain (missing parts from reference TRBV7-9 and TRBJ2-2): DTGVSQNPRHKITKRGQNVTFRCDPISEHNRLYWYRQTLGQGPEFLTYFQNEAQLEKSRLLSDRFSAERPKGSFSTLEIQRTEQGDSAMYLCASGKGTLSTGGLFFGEGSRLTVL.

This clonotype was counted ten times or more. The CDR3, as DNA: TGCAGCGTTGAGGTTTTTTTGGACAGGCGAGGTGGTGCAGATACGCAGTATTTT. Encoded protein: CSVEVFLDRRGGADTQYF. The chain combines TRBV29-1 with TRBJ2-3, with TRBD1 identical over 7 bases. CDR3 length: 18 amino acids. Trimming took 3 bases from V and 4 from J; bases not matched to a gene: 19. CDR1 and CDR2 (germline): SQVTM, ANQGSEA.

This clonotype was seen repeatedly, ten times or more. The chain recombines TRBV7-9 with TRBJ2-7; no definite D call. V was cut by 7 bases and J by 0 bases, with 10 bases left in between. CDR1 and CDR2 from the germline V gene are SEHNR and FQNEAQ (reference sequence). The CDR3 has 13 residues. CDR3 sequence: CASTRPSSYEQYF. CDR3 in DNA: TGTGCCAGCACCAGGCCGAGCTCCTACGAGCAGTACTTC.

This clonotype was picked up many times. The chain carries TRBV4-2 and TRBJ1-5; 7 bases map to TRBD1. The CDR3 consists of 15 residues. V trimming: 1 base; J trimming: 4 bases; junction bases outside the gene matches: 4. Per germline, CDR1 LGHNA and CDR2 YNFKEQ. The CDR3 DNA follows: TGTGCCAGCAGCCAAGCGGAGACAGGGAATCAGCCCCAGCATTTT. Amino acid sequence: CASSQAETGNQPQHF.

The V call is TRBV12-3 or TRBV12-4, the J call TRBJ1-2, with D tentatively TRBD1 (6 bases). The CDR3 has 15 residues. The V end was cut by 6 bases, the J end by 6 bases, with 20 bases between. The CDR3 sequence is CASSSWAQGKNGYTF. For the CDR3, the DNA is TGTGCCAGCAGCTCGTGGGCTCAGGGGAAGAATGGCTACACCTTC.

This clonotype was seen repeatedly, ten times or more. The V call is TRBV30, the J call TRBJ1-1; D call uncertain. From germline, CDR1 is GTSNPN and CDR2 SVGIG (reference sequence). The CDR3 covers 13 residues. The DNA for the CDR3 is TGTGCTCAAAGCCGCAGTTCCTTCACTGAAGCTTTCTTT. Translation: CAQSRSSFTEAFF.

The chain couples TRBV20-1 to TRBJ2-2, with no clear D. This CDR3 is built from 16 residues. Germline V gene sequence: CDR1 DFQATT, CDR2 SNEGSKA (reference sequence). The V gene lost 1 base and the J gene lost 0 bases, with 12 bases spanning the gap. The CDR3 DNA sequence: TGCAGTGCTAGAGGCGATGGGATCTCGAACACCGGGGAGCTGTTTTTT. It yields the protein CSARGDGISNTGELFF.

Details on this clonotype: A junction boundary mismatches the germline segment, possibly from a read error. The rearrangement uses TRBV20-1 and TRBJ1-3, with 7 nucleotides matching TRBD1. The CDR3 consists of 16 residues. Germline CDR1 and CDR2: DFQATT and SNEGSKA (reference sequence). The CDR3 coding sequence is TGCGGTGCTAGACCCCTGGACAGGCCGAATGGAAACACCATATATTTT. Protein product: CGARPLDRPNGNTIYF.

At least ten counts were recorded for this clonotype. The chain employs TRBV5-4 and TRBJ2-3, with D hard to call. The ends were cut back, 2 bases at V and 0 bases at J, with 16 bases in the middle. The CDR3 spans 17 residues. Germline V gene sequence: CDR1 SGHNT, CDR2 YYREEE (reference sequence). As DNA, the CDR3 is TGTGCCAGCAGCTTCTCCCTCGGGCGCTCTAGCACAGATACGCAGTATTTT. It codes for CASSFSLGRSSTDTQYF.